Below, 6 T cell receptor beta chains from the same sample are listed, as sequenced in a study of cytomegalovirus exposure and HLA in healthy donors. Primers for the PCR totalled 60 Vbeta and 13 Jbeta. The repertoire was sequenced with immunoSEQ multiplex PCR; TCRdb's copy has only in-frame clones and lacks some. The sample yields tens of thousands of clones, 62% seen once. Specimen: PBMCs. These receptors all come from a male donor in good health and CMV-seropositive.

The gene calls are TRBV6-6 and TRBJ2-5; 10 positions agree with TRBD1. The J call may be wrong; the DNA end is better matched by TRBJ2-7. The V gene's germline CDR1 is MNHNY and CDR2 SVGAGI (reference sequence). The CDR3 loop spans 15 amino acids. The chain's CDR3 is CASSAQRDRGYEQYF. The CDR3 DNA reads TGTGCCAGCAGTGCGCAACGGGACAGGGGCTACGAGCAGTACTTC.

The chain carries TRBV5-4 and TRBJ2-1, with TRBD2 matching over 8 bases. Germline CDR1 reads SGHNT; CDR2 reads YYREEE (reference sequence). Trimming took 4 bases from V and 0 from J; bases not matched to a gene: 9. This CDR3 has 17 amino acids. The CDR3 bases are TGTGCCAGCAGCCCCTCGGGAGGGGTAAGCTCCTACAATGAGCAGTTCTTC. It codes for CASSPSGGVSSYNEQFF.

CDR3 sequence reads: CASSPDGSYQPQHF. The CDR3 DNA sequence: TGTGCCAGCAGCCCCGACGGGTCATATCAGCCCCAGCATTTT. The genes are TRBV7-9 and TRBJ1-5; no clear D gene. Trimming took off 5 bases at V and 5 bases at J, with 13 bases between the two ends. The germline V gene has CDR1 SEHNR and CDR2 FQNEAQ (reference sequence). The CDR3 is 14 amino acids.

J is TRBJ2-1 and V is TRBV2, with TRBD2 matching over 7 bases. V lost 11 bases and J lost 5; bases outside the gene matches: 6. Germline V gene lookup returns CDR1 SNHLY and CDR2 FYNNEI. This CDR3 spans 12 amino acids. CDR3 sequence (DNA): TGTGCCGTAGCGGGCCTCAACAATGAGCAGTTCTTC. Translated, it gives CAVAGLNNEQFF.

This clone has only one observation. V gene TRBV4-2 combines with J gene TRBJ2-7; D is possibly TRBD1 (6 bases). There are 15 residues in the CDR3. Per germline, CDR1 LGHNA and CDR2 YNFKEQ. Trimming removed 1 base at V and 2 bases at J, with 12 bases between. This CDR3 reads CASSQAWDTTYEQYF. DNA of the CDR3: TGTGCCAGCAGCCAAGCCTGGGACACTACCTACGAGCAGTACTTC.

This clone appeared a few times. V is TRBV10-3 and J is TRBJ2-7, with D uncertain. The CDR3 extends over 13 amino acids. CDR1 ENHRY and CDR2 SYGVKD come from the germline V gene. V was clipped by 1 base and J by 4 bases, with 8 bases between them. The CDR3 region is CAISEYSSYEQYF. DNA for the CDR3: TGTGCCATCAGTGAGTACAGTAGTTACGAGCAGTACTTC.